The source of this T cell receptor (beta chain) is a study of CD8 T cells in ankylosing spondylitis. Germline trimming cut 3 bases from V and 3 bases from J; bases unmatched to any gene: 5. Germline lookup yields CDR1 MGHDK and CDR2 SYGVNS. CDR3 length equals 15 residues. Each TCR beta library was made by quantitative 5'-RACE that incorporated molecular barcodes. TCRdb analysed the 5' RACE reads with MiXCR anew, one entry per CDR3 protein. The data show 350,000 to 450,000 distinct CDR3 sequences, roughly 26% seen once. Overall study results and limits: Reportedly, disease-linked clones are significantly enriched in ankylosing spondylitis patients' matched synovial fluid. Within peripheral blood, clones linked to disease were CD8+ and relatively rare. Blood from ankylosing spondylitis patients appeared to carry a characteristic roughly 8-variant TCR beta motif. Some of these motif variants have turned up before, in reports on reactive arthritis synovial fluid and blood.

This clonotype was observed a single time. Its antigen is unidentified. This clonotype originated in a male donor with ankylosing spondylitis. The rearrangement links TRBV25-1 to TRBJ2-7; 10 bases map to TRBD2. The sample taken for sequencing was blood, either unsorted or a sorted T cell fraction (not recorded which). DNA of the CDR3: TGTGCCAGCAGTGATGTAACTAGCGGGAACTACGAGCAGTACGTC. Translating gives CASSDVTSGNYEQYV.